A single T cell receptor (beta chain) is shown here with its context. Its specificity is not known. The data are from a study of regulatory T cells in long-lasting Graves disease. Whole-study findings and limits: Less diverse TCR repertoires were seen in persistent Graves' patients than in newly diagnosed ones. Among samples with persistent disease, TRBV28, TRBJ1-2 and TRBJ2-5 were favored.

In germline, CDR1 is KGHSH, CDR2 LQKENI. This CDR3 spans 16 amino acids. The junction had 2 bases not matched to a gene; V was cut back by 0 bases and J by 4 bases. Time point given: persistent/refractory GD, antithyroid drugs over 5 years with positive TRAb. Making the TCR library involved RNA that had been extracted from PBMCs. The patient group derived from an endocrinology department in Xi'an, China. Construction of the TCR beta libraries employed iRepertoire HTBI primers in conjunction with Arm-PCR of CDR3 regions. Per the authors' pipeline: Sequenced samples collectively carried roughly 60 TRBV and around 15 TRBJ segments. MiXCR was run by TCRdb on the multiplex PCR reads, yielding one entry per CDR3 protein. These V and J calls are TCRdb output, not the study's own analysis. Found here are approximately 690,000 distinct CDR3 sequences, about 32% of them singletons; the top ten hold 40% to 55%.

The sequence came from a female donor with Graves disease. The J gene is TRBJ1-5, the V gene TRBV18; TRBD1 agrees at 11 bases. This sample comprised peripheral blood mononuclear cells (PBMCs), obtained when the disease was refractory, from a patient treated with antithyroid drugs. The CDR3: CASSPPGDRGNQPQHF. CDR3 DNA sequence: TGTGCCAGCTCACCACCAGGGGACAGGGGGAATCAGCCCCAGCATTTT.